This T cell receptor (beta chain) was sequenced in a study of CD8+CD57+ T cells in acquired aplastic anemia. Genomic DNA acted as the template from which TCR beta VDJ combination and CDR3 sequence profiling were carried out. TCRdb re-called the reads through MiXCR, storing one row per CDR3 protein. The repertoire holds about 81,000 distinct CDR3 sequences, with about 45% as singletons. Germline CDR1 reads ENHRY; CDR2 reads SYGVKD. The ends were cut back, 5 bases at V and 5 bases at J, with 13 bases in the middle. The CDR3 is 14 residues long. Points from the study as a whole: Patients and controls were found to share more than 25 CD8+ CDR3 sequences.

A few counts support this clonotype. Its antigen is as yet unknown. The chain recombines TRBV10-3 with TRBJ1-5, with D possibly TRBD1 on 5 matching bases. The sequenced sample consisted of sorted CD4+, CD8+, or CD8+CD57+ T cells (not recorded which) from PBMCs. The origin of this receptor is a human donor in good health, serving as a control. CDR3 protein: CAISFDRFDQPQHF. In DNA, the CDR3 is TGTGCCATCAGTTTCGACAGATTCGATCAGCCCCAGCATTTT.